Presented here are 21 T cell receptor beta chains from one specimen sequenced in a study of cytomegalovirus exposure and HLA in healthy donors. The PCR used 60 Vbeta and 13 Jbeta primers. The table came from immunoSEQ multiplex PCR; TCRdb's copy has only in-frame clones and leaves some out. The top ten clones hold roughly 1% of a sample with 210,000 or so clones, approximately 90% of them seen once. Material for sequencing was PBMCs. The receptors were gathered from a woman in her late teens or twenties in good health and CMV-seronegative.

This chain uses TRBV6-6 with TRBJ1-5; 7 bases are a match to TRBD1. The CDR3 is 13 amino acids. Germline V gives CDR1 MNHNY, CDR2 SVGAGI (reference sequence). J gave up 6 bases and V 8 bases, and 7 bases lay outside the gene matches. The CDR3 spells CASFETGLQPQHF. DNA of the CDR3: TGTGCCAGCTTCGAGACAGGGCTTCAGCCCCAGCATTTT.

V and J are TRBV5-1 and TRBJ1-4; D is unresolved. The CDR3 is 14 residues long. Trimming took off 4 bases at V and 4 bases at J, with 11 bases between the two ends. CDR1 is SGHRS and CDR2 is YFSETQ in the germline V gene. CDR3 sequence reads: CASSLSTGNEKLFF. The CDR3 nucleotides read TGCGCCAGCAGCCTGAGTACGGGTAATGAAAAACTGTTTTTT.

The chain joins TRBV6-5 to TRBJ2-3, with 8 positions matching TRBD2. V lost 0 bases, J lost 7 bases, and 6 bases stayed unmatched. CDR1 is MNHEY, CDR2 SVGAGI, per germline. This CDR3 region has 15 residues. In DNA form, the CDR3 reads TGTGCCAGCAGTTACTCGTCGGGGGGGCTTAATACGCAGTATTTT. It translates to CASSYSSGGLNTQYF.

The chain has TRBV18 and TRBJ2-6; TRBD1 aligns across 9 bases. Germline CDR1 and CDR2: KGHSH and LQKENI. The CDR3 contains 16 residues. V lost 6 bases, J lost 6 bases, and 9 bases stayed unmatched. CDR3 sequence reads: CASSRDRADSANVLTF. In DNA, the CDR3 is TGTGCCAGCTCGCGGGACAGGGCGGATTCGGCCAACGTCCTGACTTTC.

The chain combines TRBV7-9 with TRBJ2-3, with 12 positions matching TRBD2. Germline CDR1 and CDR2: SEHNR and FQNEAQ (reference sequence). The J segment lost 5 bases and the V segment lost 5 bases, leaving 11 bases of the junction unmatched. The CDR3 length is 17 residues. CDR3 bases: TGTGCCAGCAGCAAACTCCCGACTAGCGGGAGCCGAGATACGCAGTATTTT. Encoded protein: CASSKLPTSGSRDTQYF.

V and J are TRBV5-1 and TRBJ2-5; D perhaps matches TRBD1 (5 bases). This CDR3 region has 16 residues. Germline CDR1 SGHRS, CDR2 YFSETQ. The ends were cut back, 5 bases at V and 5 bases at J, with 22 bases in the middle. Here the CDR3 reads CASRPQGARLRETQYF. As DNA, the CDR3 is TGCGCCAGCAGGCCGCAGGGTGCGCGGCTGCGGGAGACCCAGTACTTC.

This CDR3 reads CASSQTGQGYDGYTF. The CDR3 DNA is TGTGCCAGCAGCCAGACGGGACAGGGGTATGATGGCTACACCTTC. The chain couples TRBV4-2 to TRBJ1-2, with 10 nucleotides matching TRBD1. J gave up 6 bases and V 3 bases, and 7 bases lay outside the gene matches. Germline V gene lookup returns CDR1 LGHNA and CDR2 YNFKEQ. The CDR3 has 15 residues.

The chain recombines TRBV5-1 with TRBJ1-1; D unclear. V was trimmed by 2 bases and J by 5 bases, leaving 13 bases between them. The CDR3 covers 14 residues. Germline assignment: CDR1 SGHRS and CDR2 YFSETQ. Here the CDR3 DNA reads TGCGCCAGCAGCTTTAATAGCGGGGAGACTGAAGCTTTCTTT. Translation gives CASSFNSGETEAFF.

CDR3 amino acids: CASSPNQGMNTEAFF. The CDR3 DNA sequence: TGCGCCAGCAGCCCGAATCAGGGGATGAACACTGAAGCTTTCTTT. The V gene is TRBV5-1, the J gene TRBJ1-1; D is possibly TRBD1 (6 bases). The CDR3 covers 15 residues. The ends were cut back, 4 bases at V and 0 bases at J, with 13 bases in the middle. CDR1 SGHRS and CDR2 YFSETQ come from the germline V gene.

This chain uses TRBV11-2 with TRBJ2-3; D possibly corresponds to TRBD1 (6 bases). Germline V gene sequence: CDR1 SGHAT, CDR2 FQNNGV. CDR3 length equals 13 residues. V lost 4 bases, J lost 1 base, and 6 bases lay in between. The CDR3 sequence is CASSSGGTDTQYF. The CDR3 DNA is TGTGCCAGCAGCTCAGGGGGCACAGATACGCAGTATTTT.

V and J are TRBV14 and TRBJ1-1; TRBD1 is a possible D gene (5 bases). The V end was cut by 4 bases, the J end by 4 bases, with 13 bases between. The CDR3 has 14 residues. Germline lookup yields CDR1 SGHDN and CDR2 FVKESK. DNA of the CDR3: TGTGCCAGCAGCCGTCAGGGAGGCGGCACTGAAGCTTTCTTT. It is translated as CASSRQGGGTEAFF.

This rearrangement joins TRBV4-1 to TRBJ2-3; 10 nucleotides match TRBD2. This CDR3 is built from 14 residues. With V trimmed by 4 bases and J by 4 bases, 2 bases remained unmatched. CDR1 is MGHRA and CDR2 is YSYEKL in the germline V gene. The CDR3 here is CASSLGTSADTQYF. The CDR3 bases are TGCGCCAGCAGCCTTGGGACTAGCGCAGATACGCAGTATTTT.

V is TRBV29-1 and J is TRBJ2-2; 8 bases are shared with TRBD2. CDR3 size: 16 residues. CDR1 and CDR2 (germline): SQVTM, ANQGSEA. J gave up 1 base and V 4 bases, and 8 bases lay outside the gene matches. CDR3 protein: CSVGIGGGVNTGELFF. The CDR3 coding sequence is TGCAGCGTTGGTATCGGGGGGGGCGTGAACACCGGGGAGCTGTTTTTT.

V usage is TRBV30 and J usage is TRBJ1-5; D is unclear. Germline CDR1 GTSNPN, CDR2 SVGIG (reference sequence). The CDR3 is made up of 15 amino acids. Trimming pared 1 base from V and 1 base from J, leaving 11 bases between. CDR3 sequence: CAWSAVRSSNQPQHF. CDR3 bases: TGTGCCTGGAGTGCCGTTAGGAGCAGCAATCAGCCCCAGCATTTT. The full variable domain, completed using reference TRBV30 and TRBJ1-5, is SQTIHQWPATLVQPVGSPLSLECTVEGTSNPNLYWYRQAAGRGLQLLFYSVGIGQISSEVPQNLSASRPQDRQFILSSKKLLLSDSGFYLCAWSAVRSSNQPQHFGDGTRLSIL.

The chain is built from TRBV12-5 and TRBJ2-7, with a possible D match to TRBD2 (5 bases). The V end lost 1 base, the J end lost 6 bases, and 25 bases lay between the germline ends. CDR1 and CDR2 from the germline V gene are LGHNT and FRNRAP. This CDR3 region has 18 residues. The CDR3 loop reads CASGLATVTEGHLAEQYF. As DNA, the CDR3 is TGTGCTAGTGGTTTGGCTACCGTTACAGAGGGCCATTTGGCCGAGCAGTACTTC.

This chain joins TRBV5-1 and TRBJ1-2; the D gene is possibly TRBD1 (5 bases). CDR1 and CDR2 (germline): SGHRS, YFSETQ. Between the trimmed V and J ends, which lost 1 base and 4 bases, there was a span of 20 bases. The CDR3 is 17 amino acids. The CDR3 sequence is CASSLRSLDSGSYGYTF. DNA of the CDR3: TGCGCCAGCAGCTTGAGGTCTCTTGACAGCGGGAGCTATGGCTACACCTTC.

The V and J genes are TRBV18 and TRBJ1-2; the match to TRBD1 covers 9 bases. Germline-derived CDR1 and CDR2 are KGHSH and LQKENI. This CDR3 spans 16 amino acids. J gave up 4 bases and V 1 base, and 7 bases lay outside the gene matches. The CDR3 reads CASSPLTGGQGYGYTF. CDR3 sequence (DNA): TGTGCCAGCTCACCACTTACAGGGGGCCAAGGCTATGGCTACACCTTC.

The rearrangement joins TRBV15 to TRBJ2-2, with TRBD2 matching 10 bases. Trimming took 2 bases from V and 0 from J; bases not matched to a gene: 3. Germline CDR1 reads LNHNV; CDR2 reads YYDKDF (reference sequence). The CDR3 covers 17 residues. The CDR3 loop is CATSRKLAGPNTGELFF. CDR3 coding DNA: TGTGCCACCAGCAGAAAACTAGCGGGGCCGAACACCGGGGAGCTGTTTTTT.

The chain is built from TRBV5-5 and TRBJ2-7, with D possibly TRBD1 on 5 matching bases. This CDR3 region has 14 residues. With 2 bases removed from V and 5 bases from J, the gap between germline ends came to 14 bases. From germline, CDR1 is SGHKS and CDR2 YYEKEE (reference sequence). CDR3 coding DNA: TGTGCCAGCAGCTTATACCGGCAGGGCCACGAGCAGTACTTC. Residues: CASSLYRQGHEQYF.

This chain connects TRBV4-3 to TRBJ1-6, with 9 nucleotides matching TRBD1. CDR3 length: 21 amino acids. After removal of 0 bases from V and 3 bases from J, the junction contained 15 bases not matched to a gene. From germline, CDR1 is LGHNA and CDR2 YSLEER. For the CDR3, the DNA is TGCGCCAGCAGCCAAGATTATTACAGGGGACAGGGTGTTTTCTATAATTCACCCCTCCACTTT. Encoded protein: CASSQDYYRGQGVFYNSPLHF.

This clone was recorded a few times. The chain joins TRBV15 to TRBJ1-1, with unresolved D. This CDR3 region has 15 residues. V gave up 5 bases and J gave up 4 bases, with 17 bases separating them. Looked up from germline, CDR1 is LNHNV and CDR2 is YYDKDF (reference sequence). In nucleotides, the CDR3 is TGTGCCACCAGCGCCCGGACGACCCGGGGCACTGAAGCTTTCTTT. Residues: CATSARTTRGTEAFF.